A single sample is the source of the 8 T cell receptor beta chains below, sequenced in a study of T cell repertoires in cytomegalovirus infection. TCRdb ran MiXCR on the reads and lists one entry per CDR3 protein. The sample has around 280,000 distinct CDR3 sequences; roughly 15% are singletons. The sequenced sample was PBMCs. The source is a human donor in good health (CMV status not recorded). Some clones in this sample may be carry-over from other donors' samples.

The rearrangement uses TRBV20-1 and TRBJ2-6, with a weak D call TRBD2 (5 bases). Trimming took 6 bases from V and 0 from J, leaving 12 bases between them. The germline V gene has CDR1 DFQATT and CDR2 SNEGSKA (reference sequence). This CDR3 has 15 residues. This CDR3 is CSARTFSSGANVLTF. Written as DNA, the CDR3 is TGCAGTGCGAGGACTTTTAGCTCTGGGGCCAACGTCCTGACTTTC.

By frequency in the sample, this clonotype is medium-sized. V is TRBV29-1 and J is TRBJ1-4; D gene unclear. Trimming stripped 1 base from V and 8 bases from J, with 5 bases between. The CDR3 covers 11 residues. Germline CDR1 SQVTM, CDR2 ANQGSEA. The CDR3 nucleotides read TGCAGCGTTGAAGGAGGGGAAAAACTGTTTTTT. Translating gives CSVEGGEKLFF.

This rearrangement joins TRBV14 to TRBJ2-7; D perhaps matches TRBD1 (5 bases). The CDR3 is 15 residues long. V was cut by 0 bases and J by 6 bases, with 15 bases left in between. Germline loops: CDR1 SGHDN, CDR2 FVKESK. In DNA form, the CDR3 reads TGTGCCAGCAGCCAAGATCTCGACAGAAGGACCGAGCAGTACTTC. Amino acid sequence: CASSQDLDRRTEQYF. Combining the CDR3 with reference TRBV14 and TRBJ2-7 gives the whole variable domain EAGVTQFPSHSVIEKGQTVTLRCDPISGHDNLYWYRRVMGKEIKFLLHFVKESKQDESGMPNNRFLAERTGGTYSTLKVQPAELEDSGVYFCASSQDLDRRTEQYFGPGTRLTVT.

Worth noting for this clonotype: Since a much larger clone is just one base distant, this may be a read error. The V call is TRBV24-1, the J call TRBJ2-5; D call uncertain. Trimming cost V 7 bases and J 2 bases, with 4 bases left between them. Germline V gene sequence: CDR1 KGHDR, CDR2 SFDVKD. The CDR3 runs 11 residues. CDR3 coding DNA: TGTGCCACCAGCCTTCAAGAGACCCAGTACTTC. This sequence encodes CATSLQETQYF.

This clonotype was seen a handful of times. The genes are TRBV12-3 or TRBV12-4 and TRBJ2-3; D could derive from TRBD1 or TRBD2 (5 bases each). V gave up 2 bases and J gave up 1 base, with 10 bases separating them. CDR3 length: 15 residues. In DNA, the CDR3 is TGTGCCAGCAGTTTATGGGACCGTCGCACAGATACGCAGTATTTT. Translating gives CASSLWDRRTDTQYF.

About this clonotype: An end of the junction differs from the germline gene, which may be a read error. The V gene is TRBV28, the J gene TRBJ1-1, with 7 bases aligning to TRBD1. The CDR3 covers 14 residues. Per germline, CDR1 MDHEN and CDR2 SYDVKM. CDR3 loop: CASSPWDSSSEAFF. The DNA of the CDR3 is TGTGCCAGCAGTCCGTGGGACAGTAGCTCTGAGGCTTTCTTT.

This clonotype has ten or more counts. The V and J genes are TRBV4-2 and TRBJ1-4, with D possibly being TRBD1 (5 bases). Germline CDR1 and CDR2: LGHNA and YNFKEQ. The CDR3 extends over 16 amino acids. V was clipped by 2 bases and J by 4 bases, with 14 bases between them. The CDR3 bases are TGTGCCAGCAGCCAATGGCTTGGGACGGGTAATGAAAAACTGTTTTTT. It yields the protein CASSQWLGTGNEKLFF.

A few counts support this clonotype. This chain connects TRBV10-3 to TRBJ1-1; perhaps TRBD1 as D (6 bases). CDR1 and CDR2 from the germline V gene are ENHRY and SYGVKD. V lost 6 bases, J lost 3 bases, and 8 bases lay in between. The CDR3 runs to 12 residues. CDR3 in amino acids: CAIREGDTEAFF. The CDR3 region has the DNA TGTGCCATCAGGGAGGGGGACACTGAAGCTTTCTTT.